This T cell receptor (beta chain) is drawn from a study of blood T cells in healthy people across ages. Germline assignment: CDR1 DFQATT and CDR2 SNEGSKA (reference sequence). The CDR3 is made up of 16 amino acids. The J segment lost 4 bases and the V segment lost 6 bases, leaving 9 bases of the junction unmatched. Combining a sample-barcoded 5' primer with a J-beta primer mix, a second PCR ran for about 6 to 12 cycles. MiXCR, applied by TCRdb to the 5' RACE reads, yields one record per CDR3 protein. The data hold over 500,000 distinct CDR3 sequences, with about 27% observed a single time. These data were likewise used in another study, on T cells of mothers and their children.

This TCR was recovered from a boy aged 2 to 9 in good health. Source material: blood. The chain combines TRBV20-1 with TRBJ2-1, with TRBD2 matching over 13 bases. CDR3 region: CSAWTSGSGLYNEQFF. For the CDR3, the DNA is TGCAGTGCGTGGACTAGCGGGAGTGGGTTATACAATGAGCAGTTCTTC.